This passage covers 21 T cell receptor beta chains from one sample sequenced in a study of PD-L1 blockade in urothelial cancer. The assay was immunoSEQ multiplex PCR, and TCRdb's table has in-frame clones only and misses some. There are about 35,000 clones in the sample; 36% occur only once, and 8% to 9% lies in the top ten. Source: tumor tissue, taken before atezolizumab (anti-PD-L1) treatment. Receptor source: a man aged 55 to 70 with urothelial cancer.

This clone was seen a handful of times. This chain links TRBV12-2 with TRBJ2-3; the table's D gene call, TRBD2, was not cross checked with the DNA. TRBV12-2 represents a pseudogene. The CDR3 runs 17 residues. Here the CDR3 DNA reads TGTGCAAGTCGCTTAACGGAGACTAGCGGTAGCACAGATACGCAGTATTTT. Its translation: CASRLTETSGSTDTQYF.

The chain uses TRBV14 and TRBJ1-1; D gene uncertain. Trimming left V 1 base short and J 0 bases short, with 6 bases between. The CDR3 is made up of 14 amino acids. Germline values: CDR1 SGHDN, CDR2 FVKESK. The CDR3 DNA sequence: TGTGCCAGCAGCCAAGTGTGGATGAACACTGAAGCTTTCTTT. This translates into CASSQVWMNTEAFF.

V usage is TRBV15 and J usage is TRBJ1-5; D is perhaps TRBD1 (6 bases). CDR3 length equals 15 residues. V lost 9 bases and J lost 6, with 21 bases in between. Germline V gene data show CDR1 as LNHNV and CDR2 as YYDKDF (reference sequence). The CDR3 region has the DNA TGTGCCACGGCGGGTCAGGACAGCTCCACTCAGCCCCAGCATTTT. Translation: CATAGQDSSTQPQHF.

This clone appeared a few times. The chain carries TRBV9 and TRBJ2-7; 9 bases map to TRBD2. Germline V CDR1 and CDR2: SGDLS, YYNGEE. Trimming at V came to 2 bases and at J to 5 bases, leaving 8 bases not matched to a gene. The CDR3 is made up of 15 amino acids. This chain's CDR3 is CASSVGLAGDNEQYF. DNA for the CDR3: TGTGCCAGCAGCGTCGGCTTAGCGGGAGACAACGAGCAGTACTTC.

Here the CDR3 DNA reads TGTGCCAGCTCACCGACTCGCAGGGGCTCCAGCTACGAGCAGTACTTC. It encodes CASSPTRRGSSYEQYF. The chain is built from TRBV18 and TRBJ2-7; possible D gene TRBD1, 6 bases. Trimming removed 3 bases from V and 3 bases from J, with 18 bases in between. CDR3 length equals 16 residues. The germline CDR1 and CDR2 sequences are KGHSH and LQKENI.

The rearrangement joins TRBV18 to TRBJ1-2, with no clear D. The CDR3 is made up of 14 amino acids. Germline CDR1 reads KGHSH; CDR2 reads LQKENI. V was clipped by 0 bases and J by 8 bases, with 13 bases between them. The CDR3 region has the DNA TGTGCCAGCTCACCACCTTCCGGGCGCGCAGGCTACACCTTC. It codes for CASSPPSGRAGYTF.

This clone was seen a handful of times. The chain carries TRBV6-8 and TRBJ2-7; TRBD2 agrees at 8 bases. Germline V gene data show CDR1 as MNHGY and CDR2 as SAAAGT. This CDR3 spans 15 amino acids. V was pared by 4 bases and J by 3 bases, with 8 bases of the junction left unmatched. CDR3 nucleotide sequence: TGTGCCAGCAGTTCCAGCGGGGGACGCAACTACGAGCAGTACTTC. This encodes CASSSSGGRNYEQYF.

The chain carries TRBV10-2 and TRBJ1-5, with D tentatively TRBD1 (5 bases). Germline V gene lookup returns CDR1 WSHSY and CDR2 SAAADI. This CDR3 is built from 14 residues. V lost 3 bases and J lost 7, with 13 bases in between. The CDR3 loop is CASSERGPGQPQHF. For the CDR3, the DNA is TGCGCCAGCAGTGAAAGGGGTCCCGGGCAGCCCCAGCATTTT.

The rearrangement joins TRBV18 to TRBJ2-5, with 7 bases identical to TRBD1. CDR1 is KGHSH and CDR2 is LQKENI in the germline V gene. Trimming took 4 bases from V and 5 from J; bases not matched to a gene: 10. This CDR3 has 15 amino acids. CDR3 residues: CASSLRPTGLETQYF. The CDR3 nucleotides read TGTGCCAGCTCACTCAGGCCGACAGGGCTGGAGACCCAGTACTTC.

The chain employs TRBV6-8 and TRBJ1-2; 8 bases are shared with TRBD1. Germline values: CDR1 MNHGY, CDR2 SAAAGT. Trimming removed 5 bases from V and 8 bases from J; junction bases left unmatched: 10. This CDR3 spans 14 amino acids. The CDR3, as DNA: TGTGCCAGCAGTCAAAGCAGGACAGGGACCGGCTACACCTTC. Amino acids: CASSQSRTGTGYTF.

The table lists this clone with a few counts. An ambiguous or unread base is present, and the residue it codes for is denoted X. DNA for the CDR3: TGCGCCAGCAGCTTAAACACGGGCGCCAYTGAAGCTTTCTTT. Amino acid sequence: CASSLNTGAXEAFF. The chain has TRBV5-1 and TRBJ1-1, with D unresolved. Trimming took 2 bases from V and 7 from J, leaving 15 bases between them. CDR1 and CDR2 (germline): SGHRS, YFSETQ. This CDR3 is 14 amino acids long.

This clone has just a few counts. This chain connects TRBV6-7 to TRBJ2-3; TRBD2 matches 10 bases. TRBV6-7 is an ORF; its function is uncertain. CDR3 length: 14 residues. J lost 5 bases, V lost 10 bases, and 9 bases had no gene match. The CDR3 nucleotides are TGTGCCATCCGAAGACTAGCGGGTGGAGATACGCAGTATTTT. Encoded protein: CAIRRLAGGDTQYF.

The chain recombines TRBV30 with TRBJ1-1, with D maybe TRBD1 (6 bases). V dropped 0 bases and J dropped 2 bases, with 10 bases sitting between them. CDR1 and CDR2 from the germline V gene are GTSNPN and SVGIG (reference sequence). The CDR3 has 14 residues. In DNA, the CDR3 is TGTGCCTGGAGTGTACTTGGGGGCAACACTGAAGCTTTCTTT. As protein: CAWSVLGGNTEAFF.

This clone occurred a few times. X is used for the amino acid whose nucleotide is unread or ambiguous. This chain uses TRBV29-1 with TRBJ1-1; 7 nucleotides agree with TRBD1. The CDR3 is 13 residues long. Per the germline V gene, CDR1 is SQVTM and CDR2 is ANQGSEA. The ends lost 5 bases at V and 2 bases at J; junction bases unmatched: 5. Here the CDR3 reads CSVXRQGNTEAFF. DNA for the CDR3: TGCAGCGTTRACAGACAGGGCAACACTGAAGCTTTCTTT.

J is TRBJ1-5 and V is TRBV30; tentatively, D is TRBD1 (5 bases). Trimming removed 0 bases from V and 5 bases from J, with 8 bases in between. Germline V gene data show CDR1 as GTSNPN and CDR2 as SVGIG (reference sequence). The CDR3 has 13 amino acids. CDR3 sequence (DNA): TGTGCCTGGAGTGTAGACAGTTATCAGCCCCAGCATTTT. Amino acid sequence: CAWSVDSYQPQHF.

The chain joins TRBV14 to TRBJ2-3; D uncertain. The CDR3 has 13 residues. Trimming took 6 bases from V and 3 from J, leaving 10 bases between them. Germline lookup yields CDR1 SGHDN and CDR2 FVKESK. The CDR3 protein is CASSKTRTDTQYF. The CDR3 nucleotides are TGTGCCAGCAGTAAAACCAGAACAGATACGCAGTATTTT.

The chain carries TRBV11-3 and TRBJ1-2, with a weak D call TRBD1 (6 bases). V lost 3 bases, J lost 4 bases, and 15 bases lay in between. This CDR3 comprises 15 residues. CDR1 is SGHNT and CDR2 is YENEEA in the germline V gene. The CDR3 nucleotides are TGTGCCAGCAGCTTGGAATGGGGGCAGACCTATGGCTACACCTTC. Translating gives CASSLEWGQTYGYTF. The whole variable domain, remainder taken from reference TRBV11-3 and TRBJ1-2, is EAGVVQSPRYKIIEKKQPVAFWCNPISGHNTLYWYLQNLGQGPELLIRYENEEAVDDSQLPKDRFSAERLKGVDSTLKIQPAELGDSAVYLCASSLEWGQTYGYTFGSGTRLTVV.

This clone has a handful of counts. This chain's CDR3 is CSVGEGIAQPQHF. The CDR3 bases are TGCAGCGTTGGGGAGGGAATTGCCCAGCCCCAGCATTTT. The chain carries TRBV29-1 and TRBJ1-5; D is uncertain. V dropped 4 bases and J dropped 7 bases, with 14 bases sitting between them. Germline assignment: CDR1 SQVTM and CDR2 ANQGSEA. CDR3 length: 13 amino acids. The entire variable domain, with the rest obtained from reference TRBV29-1 and TRBJ1-5, is as follows: SAVISQKPSRDICQRGTSLTIQCQVDSQVTMMFWYRQQPGQSLTLIATANQGSEATYESGFVIDKFPISRPNLTFSTLTVSNMSPEDSSIYLCSVGEGIAQPQHFGDGTRLSIL.

This clone has only one observation. The chain carries TRBV19 and TRBJ1-1; possibly TRBD1 for D (6 bases). The V gene lost 11 bases and the J gene lost 2 bases, with 18 bases spanning the gap. This CDR3 region has 14 residues. The germline V gene has CDR1 LNHDA and CDR2 SQIVND (reference sequence). The CDR3 DNA sequence: TGTGCCGTGACAAGGGGGGACCTTAACACTGAAGCTTTCTTT. Amino acids: CAVTRGDLNTEAFF.

Only one count was recorded for this clone. The chain uses TRBV14 and TRBJ2-2, with 15 nucleotides matching TRBD2. This CDR3 region has 20 residues. Germline V gene data show CDR1 as SGHDN and CDR2 as FVKESK. Germline trimming cut 1 base from V and 6 bases from J; bases unmatched to any gene: 12. In DNA, the CDR3 is TGTGCCAGCAGCCAAGTGTCCGGACTAGCGGGAGGGACCGGACCCGGGGAGCTGTTTTTT. Translating gives CASSQVSGLAGGTGPGELFF.

The chain links TRBV10-1 to TRBJ2-5, with D perhaps matching TRBD2 (6 bases). This CDR3 is built from 13 residues. V lost 3 bases, J lost 4 bases, and 9 bases lay in between. Per the germline V gene, CDR1 is WNHNN and CDR2 is SYGVQD (reference sequence). DNA for the CDR3: TGCGCCAGCAGTGATCCGGGGGTAGAGACCCAGTACTTC. It codes for CASSDPGVETQYF.